What follows is one T cell receptor (beta chain) and its context. What it binds is not known. The CDR3 has 15 amino acids. Germline assignment: CDR1 MDHEN and CDR2 SYDVKM. V shed 6 bases and J 4 bases; nucleotides not matched to a gene: 8. This entry comes from a study of human T cells and chemical hapten exposure. The study's findings and limits: Alopecia affecting every donor means their immune response may not match healthy people's.

Time point here: patch test 2, 6 weeks after DPC sensitization. Treatment reported: therapeutic diphenylcyclopropenone sensitization with weekly scalp DPC. TCRdb called the RACE reads again in MiXCR, with one record for every CDR3 protein. The sample lists about 80,000 distinct CDR3 sequences, 11% occurring once. Sequenced material: whole blood, taken in connection with sensitization to the hapten diphenylcyclopropenone (DPC). The rearrangement links TRBV28 to TRBJ2-5; 10 nucleotides match TRBD1. The receptor was isolated from a man younger than 35 with alopecia areata. Some clones in this sample may be carry-over from other donors' samples. The CDR3 nucleotides read TGTGCCAGCAGCTCCACGACAGGGGGCTTAGAGACCCAGTACTTC. It encodes CASSSTTGGLETQYF.